This TCR beta chain was documented in a study of T cells after yellow fever vaccination (dated by TCRdb to about 2019). About the full investigation: Libraries from fractions with low cell numbers were prepared with the SMART-Seq v4 Ultra Low Input RNA kit. To track T-cell clones before and after primary and booster YFV17D yellow fever vaccination, bulk TCR alpha and beta repertoires were sequenced longitudinally. Two healthy male donors made up the cohort, one aged 18 to 29 years and the other aged 30 to 40 years. Blood was collected at multiple timepoints before and after primary and secondary immunization, and bulk PBMC replicates and cell subsets were isolated.

Per the publication, the treatment or condition label means: live attenuated yellow fever vaccine strain. PBMCs were isolated from peripheral blood using a standard Ficoll-Paque protocol. Dynabeads CD4 and CD8 positive selection kits were used to isolate the CD4 and CD8 T-cell fractions. RNA was extracted with TriZol from bulk PBMCs, CD4 and CD8 fractions, and dextramer-positive and dextramer-negative fractions. A remark on this clonotype: Its antigen is still unknown. There are no base qualities to consult, and no much larger clone falls within one base.

Reading the germline V gene gives CDR1 KGHSH and CDR2 LQKENI. The CDR3 spans 14 residues, from the cysteine through the phenylalanine. Only CDR3 DNA is held: 42 bases, read in frame from base 1. The junction shows trimming of 1 base on V and 5 bases on J, plus 11 bases between the germline ends. Reads for this sample came from an Illumina NovaSeq 6000. Synthesis of TCR cDNA relied on 5'RACE template switching, a step that introduced a universal primer site along with unique molecular identifiers. cDNA synthesis was primed from both the TCR alpha and TCR beta constant segments. Library amplification involved two PCR steps, and the second step added sample barcodes and sequencing adapters. Sequencing of the libraries was done on either Illumina HiSeq 2500 (2x100 bp) or NovaSeq (2x150 bp). From the authors' description of their analysis: MIGEC was used to demultiplex reads and collapse the reads into UMI consensus sequences, and MiXCR was used for V(D)J alignment. Clonotypes responding to the vaccine were identified with edgeR on replicate PBMC samples, with the criteria of FDR below 0.01 and a log2 fold change above 5 up to day 15. Each bulk clonotype was labeled CD4 or CD8 based on which sequenced repertoire, CD4 or CD8, contained the clonotype at higher abundance. TCRdb reran the public reads through fastp at Q25 and MiXCR, keeping productive beta chains. Every distinct CDR3 protein forms one entry, paired with its most common genes and DNA. The V and J calls, along with clone size, are taken from TCRdb and not from the paper's own processing. The sample table contains 300,000 to 400,000 distinct CDR3 sequences; only one count was recorded for under 15% of them. The ten largest clones represent 3% to 4% of the sample.

Here is what the overall study found, with its caveats: Compared with the primary T-cell response, the secondary T-cell response was weaker but faster, peaking on day 5 rather than day 15. A small share of clonotypes occurred in both CD4 and CD8 compartments, likely arising from convergent recombination. After the booster, most clones that had expanded after primary vaccination were detected again (around 96% of CD4 and more than 80% of CD8), suggesting broad maintenance of memory. Computational filtering was required because FACS-sorted repertoires could contain abundant contaminating clonotypes from the bulk population. Only a couple of donors were included in the study, so the extent to which the findings can be generalized is limited.

The clonotype originates from a man aged 18 to 29 who received the YFV17D yellow fever vaccine. The source was CD4+ T cells sorted from PBMCs, collected 15 days after the yellow fever booster vaccination. The chain is encoded by TRBV18 joined to TRBJ2-5, with a tentative D call of TRBD1 or TRBD2, each matching 5 bases. The CDR3 reads CASSPQGRGETQYF. The DNA reads TGTGCCAGCTCACCACAGGGGAGAGGTGAGACCCAGTACTTC.